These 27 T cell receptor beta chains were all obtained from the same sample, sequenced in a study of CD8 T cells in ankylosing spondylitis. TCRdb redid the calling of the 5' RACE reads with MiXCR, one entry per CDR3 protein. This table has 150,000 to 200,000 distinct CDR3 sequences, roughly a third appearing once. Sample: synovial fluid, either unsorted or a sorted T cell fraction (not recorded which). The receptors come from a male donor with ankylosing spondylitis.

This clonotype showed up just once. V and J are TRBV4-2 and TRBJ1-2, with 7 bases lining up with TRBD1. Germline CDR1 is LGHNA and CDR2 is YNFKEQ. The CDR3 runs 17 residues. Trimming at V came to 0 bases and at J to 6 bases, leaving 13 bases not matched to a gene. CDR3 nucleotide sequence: TGTGCCAGCAGCCAAGAATCGGGTGCGAGCAGGGGGAATGGCTACACCTTC. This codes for CASSQESGASRGNGYTF.

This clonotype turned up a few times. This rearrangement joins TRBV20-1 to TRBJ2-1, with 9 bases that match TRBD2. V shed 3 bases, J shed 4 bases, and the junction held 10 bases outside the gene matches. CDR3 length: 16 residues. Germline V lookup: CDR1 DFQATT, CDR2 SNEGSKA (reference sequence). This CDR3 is CSARLLSSGAYNEQFF. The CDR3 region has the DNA TGCAGTGCTAGGCTACTATCTAGCGGGGCATACAATGAGCAGTTCTTC.

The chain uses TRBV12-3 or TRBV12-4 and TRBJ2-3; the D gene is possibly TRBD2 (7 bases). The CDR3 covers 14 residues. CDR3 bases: TGTGCGTGCTCCGGGGGGACACACGGCGATACGCAGTATTTT. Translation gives CACSGGTHGDTQYF.

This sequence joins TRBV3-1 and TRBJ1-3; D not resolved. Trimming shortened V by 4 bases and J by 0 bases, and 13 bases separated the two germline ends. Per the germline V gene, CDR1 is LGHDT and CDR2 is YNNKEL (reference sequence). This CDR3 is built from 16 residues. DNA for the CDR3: TGTGCCAGCAGCCTCGGCCGCGGTGGCTCTGGAAACACCATATATTTT. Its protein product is CASSLGRGGSGNTIYF.

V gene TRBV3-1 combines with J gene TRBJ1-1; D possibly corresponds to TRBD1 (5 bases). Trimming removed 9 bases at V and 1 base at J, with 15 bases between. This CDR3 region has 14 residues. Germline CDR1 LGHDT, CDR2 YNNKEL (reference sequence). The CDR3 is CARTTGPKNTEAFF. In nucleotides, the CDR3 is TGTGCCAGGACAACGGGGCCTAAGAACACTGAAGCTTTCTTT.

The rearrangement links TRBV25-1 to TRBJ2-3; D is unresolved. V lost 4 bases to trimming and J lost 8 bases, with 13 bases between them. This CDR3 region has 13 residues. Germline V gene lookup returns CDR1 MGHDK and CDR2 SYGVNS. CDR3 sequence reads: CASSGWGFGTQYF. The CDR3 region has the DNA TGTGCCAGCAGTGGGTGGGGTTTTGGTACGCAGTATTTT.

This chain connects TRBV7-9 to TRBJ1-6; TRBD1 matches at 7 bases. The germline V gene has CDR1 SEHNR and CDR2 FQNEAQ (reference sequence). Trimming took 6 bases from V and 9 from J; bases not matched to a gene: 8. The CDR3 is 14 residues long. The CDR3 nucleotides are TGTGCCAGCAGGCCCGACAGGGAAGCTTCACCCCTCCACTTT. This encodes CASRPDREASPLHF.

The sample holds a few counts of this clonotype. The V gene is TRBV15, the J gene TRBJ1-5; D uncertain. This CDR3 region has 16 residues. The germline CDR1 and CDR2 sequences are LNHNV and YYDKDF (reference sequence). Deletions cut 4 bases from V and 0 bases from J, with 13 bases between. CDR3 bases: TGTGCCACCAGCACGGGTAAAGGCTATAGCAATCAGCCCCAGCATTTT. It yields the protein CATSTGKGYSNQPQHF.

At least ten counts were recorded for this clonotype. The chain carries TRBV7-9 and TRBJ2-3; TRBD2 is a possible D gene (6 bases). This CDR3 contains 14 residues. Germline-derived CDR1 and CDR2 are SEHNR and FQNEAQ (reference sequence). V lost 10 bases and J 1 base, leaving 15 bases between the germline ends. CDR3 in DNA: TGTGCCACCGCCGGGACGGGGGGCACAGATACGCAGTATTTT. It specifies CATAGTGGTDTQYF.

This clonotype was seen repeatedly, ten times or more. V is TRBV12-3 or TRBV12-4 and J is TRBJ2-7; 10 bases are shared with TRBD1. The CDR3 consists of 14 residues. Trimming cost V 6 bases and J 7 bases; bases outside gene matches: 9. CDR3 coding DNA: TGTGCCAGCAGCCTTGGGACAGGGGCGCTAGAGCAGTACTTC. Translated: CASSLGTGALEQYF.

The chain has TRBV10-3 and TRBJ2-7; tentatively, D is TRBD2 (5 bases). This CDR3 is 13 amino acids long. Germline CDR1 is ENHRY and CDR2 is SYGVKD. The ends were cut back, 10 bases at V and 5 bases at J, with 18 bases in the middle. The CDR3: CATGGRVFDEQYF. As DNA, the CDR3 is TGTGCCACCGGAGGACGGGTATTTGACGAGCAGTACTTC.

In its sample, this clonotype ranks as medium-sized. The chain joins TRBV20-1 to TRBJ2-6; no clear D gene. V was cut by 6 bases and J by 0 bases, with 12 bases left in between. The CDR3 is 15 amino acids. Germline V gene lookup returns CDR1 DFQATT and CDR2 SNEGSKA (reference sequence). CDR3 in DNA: TGCAGTGCCAAAGAGCAAACCTCTGGGGCCAACGTCCTGACTTTC. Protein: CSAKEQTSGANVLTF.

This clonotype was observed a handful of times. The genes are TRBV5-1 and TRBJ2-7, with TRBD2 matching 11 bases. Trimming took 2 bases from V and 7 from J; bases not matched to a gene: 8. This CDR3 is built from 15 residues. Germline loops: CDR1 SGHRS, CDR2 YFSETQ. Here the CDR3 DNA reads TGCGCCAGCAGCTTTAAGGGACTAGCGGCGGGGGAGCAGTACTTC. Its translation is CASSFKGLAAGEQYF.

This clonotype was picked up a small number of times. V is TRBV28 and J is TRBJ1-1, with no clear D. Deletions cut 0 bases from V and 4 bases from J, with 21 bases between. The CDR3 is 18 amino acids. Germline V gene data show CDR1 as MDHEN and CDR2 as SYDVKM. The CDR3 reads CASSLWGRLVAPGTEAFF. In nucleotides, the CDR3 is TGTGCCAGCAGTTTATGGGGCAGGCTCGTGGCCCCGGGCACTGAAGCTTTCTTT.

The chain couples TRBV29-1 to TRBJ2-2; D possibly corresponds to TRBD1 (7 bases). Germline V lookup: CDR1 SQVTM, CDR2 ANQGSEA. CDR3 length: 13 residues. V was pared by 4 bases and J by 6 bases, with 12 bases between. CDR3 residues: CSVASRGAGELFF. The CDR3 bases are TGCAGCGTTGCTAGCAGGGGGGCCGGGGAGCTGTTTTTT.

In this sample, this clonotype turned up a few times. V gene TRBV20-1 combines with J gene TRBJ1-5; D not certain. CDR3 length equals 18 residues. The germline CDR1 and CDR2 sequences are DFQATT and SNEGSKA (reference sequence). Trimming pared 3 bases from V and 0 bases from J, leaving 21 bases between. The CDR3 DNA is TGCAGTGCTAGTTCTACCCCTGGGCTATTGAATAGCAATCAGCCCCAGCATTTT. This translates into CSASSTPGLLNSNQPQHF.

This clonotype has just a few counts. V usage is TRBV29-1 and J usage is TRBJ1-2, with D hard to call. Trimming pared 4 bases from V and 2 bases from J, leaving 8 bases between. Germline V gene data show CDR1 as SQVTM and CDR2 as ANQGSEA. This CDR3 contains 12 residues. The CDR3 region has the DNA TGCAGCGTTGCGGGCTCCAACTATGGCTACACCTTC. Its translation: CSVAGSNYGYTF. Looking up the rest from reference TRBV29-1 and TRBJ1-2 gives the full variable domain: SAVISQKPSRDICQRGTSLTIQCQVDSQVTMMFWYRQQPGQSLTLIATANQGSEATYESGFVIDKFPISRPNLTFSTLTVSNMSPEDSSIYLCSVAGSNYGYTFGSGTRLTVV.

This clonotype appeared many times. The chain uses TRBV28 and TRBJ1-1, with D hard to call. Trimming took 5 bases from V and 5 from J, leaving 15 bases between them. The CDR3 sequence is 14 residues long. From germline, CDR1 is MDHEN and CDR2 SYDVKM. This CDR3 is CASSLRAERTEAFF. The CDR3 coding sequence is TGTGCCAGCAGTCTAAGGGCGGAACGGACTGAAGCTTTCTTT.

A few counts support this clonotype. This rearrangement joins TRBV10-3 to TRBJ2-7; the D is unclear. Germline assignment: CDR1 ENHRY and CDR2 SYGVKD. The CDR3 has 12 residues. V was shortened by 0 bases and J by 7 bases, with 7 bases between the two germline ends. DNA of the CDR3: TGTGCCATCAGTGAGTCGGAAACGGAGCAGTACTTC. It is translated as CAISESETEQYF.

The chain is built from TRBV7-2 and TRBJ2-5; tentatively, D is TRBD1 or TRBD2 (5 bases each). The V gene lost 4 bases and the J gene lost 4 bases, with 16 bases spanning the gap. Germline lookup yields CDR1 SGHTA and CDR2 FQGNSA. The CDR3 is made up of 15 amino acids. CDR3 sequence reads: CASSSGPFSRETQYF. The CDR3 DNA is TGTGCCAGCAGCTCGGGGCCCTTCTCACGAGAGACCCAGTACTTC.

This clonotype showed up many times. The CDR3 sequence: CASSQLNSGDSSTDTQYF. The CDR3 DNA reads as TGTGCCAGCAGCCAACTGAATAGCGGGGATTCTAGCACAGATACGCAGTATTTT. The chain joins TRBV5-6 to TRBJ2-3; 8 nucleotides align to TRBD2. Germline assignment: CDR1 SGHDT and CDR2 YYEEEE. CDR3 length: 18 residues. Germline trimming cut 4 bases from V and 0 bases from J; bases unmatched to any gene: 13.

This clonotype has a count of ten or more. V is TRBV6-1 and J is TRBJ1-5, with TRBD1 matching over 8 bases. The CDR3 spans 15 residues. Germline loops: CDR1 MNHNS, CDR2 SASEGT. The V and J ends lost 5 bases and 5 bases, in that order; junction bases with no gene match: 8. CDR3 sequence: CASSRDRREDQPQHF. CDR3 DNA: TGTGCCAGCAGTAGGGACAGGCGGGAGGATCAGCCCCAGCATTTT.

The CDR3 sequence is CASSQGFGGSQETQYF. The CDR3 nucleotides read TGTGCCAGCAGTCAGGGGTTTGGGGGCTCCCAAGAGACCCAGTACTTC. This chain links TRBV6-1 with TRBJ2-5; possible D gene TRBD1, 6 bases. The germline CDR1 and CDR2 sequences are MNHNS and SASEGT. With 5 bases removed from V and 1 base from J, the gap between germline ends came to 17 bases. The CDR3 runs to 16 residues.

CDR3 amino acids: CASRRTEVVNQPQHF. CDR3 coding DNA: TGTGCCAGCAGACGGACAGAAGTGGTCAATCAGCCCCAGCATTTT. V is TRBV6-1 and J is TRBJ1-5, with D possibly TRBD1 on 6 matching bases. The CDR3 contains 15 residues. Trimming removed 6 bases at V and 3 bases at J, with 15 bases between. In germline, CDR1 is MNHNS, CDR2 SASEGT.

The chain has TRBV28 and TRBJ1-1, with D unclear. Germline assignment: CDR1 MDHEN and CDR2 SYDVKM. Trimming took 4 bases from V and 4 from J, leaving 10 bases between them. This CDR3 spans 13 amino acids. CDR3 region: CASSSSGFTEAFF. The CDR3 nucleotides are TGTGCCAGCAGTTCATCGGGGTTCACTGAAGCTTTCTTT.

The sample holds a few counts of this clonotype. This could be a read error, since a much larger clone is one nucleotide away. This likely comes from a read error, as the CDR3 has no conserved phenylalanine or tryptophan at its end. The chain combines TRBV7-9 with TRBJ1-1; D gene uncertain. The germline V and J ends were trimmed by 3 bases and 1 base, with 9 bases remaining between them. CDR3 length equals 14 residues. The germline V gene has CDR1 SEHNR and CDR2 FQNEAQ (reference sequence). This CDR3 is CASSFLRGNTEAFY. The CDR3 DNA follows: TGTGCCAGCAGCTTCCTCCGGGGGAACACTGAAGCTTTCTAT.

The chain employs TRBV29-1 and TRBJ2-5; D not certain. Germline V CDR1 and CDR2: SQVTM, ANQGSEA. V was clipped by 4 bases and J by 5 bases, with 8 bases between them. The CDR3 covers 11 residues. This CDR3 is CSVGMMETQYF. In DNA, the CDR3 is TGCAGCGTTGGGATGATGGAGACCCAGTACTTC.